The clone carrying this TCR delta chain was counted a few times. The antigen is unknown. TCRdb's protein, taken from a much larger clone, differs from this DNA's translation at residue 7, likely owing to a read error; the protein displayed comes from the DNA. Vgamma9/Vdelta2+ and Vdelta2-negative gammadelta T cells were flow-sorted from PBMC for bulk sequencing. These data belong to a study of γδ T cells in repeated Plasmodium falciparum infection. Study-wide background: Over roughly 580 days, donors received four mosquito-bite P. falciparum NF54 infections.

Sequencing covered both gamma and delta TCR chains per sample. TCRdb re-processed the multiplex PCR reads via CATT. Here the sample spans around 82,000 delta-chain clones, roughly 1.4% being singletons. Trimming stripped 4 bases from V and 0 bases from J, with 14 bases between. The CDR3 contains 15 residues. The V gene's germline CDR1 is GEAIGNYY and CDR2 EKD. Study results and caveats: Many TCRgamma sequences overlapped between individuals in stable Vgamma9/Vdelta2+ repertoires. Donors in Mali lived in a small rural village, largely one ethnic group.

Sequencing used gamma-delta T cells from blood. This sequence joins TRDV2 and TRDJ1, with D unclear. Since TCRdb gives no J gene, matching the DNA to germline was used here to assign it. This sequence was found in a pool of human donors (malaria-infected and uninfected, not separated). The CDR3 DNA follows: TGTGCCTGTGAAGGTTTAGGAGGGGACACCGATAAACTCATCTTT. Amino acid sequence: CACEGLGGDTDKLIF.